The 32 T cell receptor beta chains below were found in one sample sequenced in a study of a mutant IDH1 vaccine in newly diagnosed glioma. Produced via immunoSEQ multiplex PCR; TCRdb's table is partial and in-frame only. The sample includes approximately 50,000 clones, over 75% seen only once; the top ten take approximately 5.2%. No antigen has been assigned to these receptors. Time point defined: week 5, during vaccination. Doses of 300 ug of mutant IDH1 20-mer peptide were given with topical imiquimod. The sequences come from PBMCs, collected from a glioma patient whose treatment included an IDH1 peptide vaccine. Source of these receptors: a man aged 50 to 59 with glioma.

This clone has more than one count but fewer than ten. The chain recombines TRBV29-1 with TRBJ1-2; possibly TRBD1 for D (5 bases). Between the trimmed V and J ends, which lost 7 bases and 4 bases, there was a span of 10 bases. The CDR3 covers 11 residues. Germline CDR1 SQVTM, CDR2 ANQGSEA. The CDR3 region is CSGGTAYGYTF. The CDR3 bases are TGCAGCGGCGGGACGGCCTATGGCTACACCTTC.

The chain recombines TRBV27 with TRBJ1-1; TRBD1 matches 7 bases. The V and J ends lost 5 bases and 5 bases, in that order; junction bases with no gene match: 8. The CDR3 is made up of 14 amino acids. The germline gives CDR1 MNHEY, CDR2 SMNVEV (reference sequence). Here the CDR3 reads CASSPLDRETEAFF. As DNA, the CDR3 is TGTGCCAGCAGTCCGCTCGACAGGGAGACTGAAGCTTTCTTT.

The V and J genes are TRBV5-1 and TRBJ1-1; 8 nucleotides align to TRBD1. Unmatched junction bases numbered 0, after V lost 4 bases and J lost 1 base. Germline V CDR1 and CDR2: SGHRS, YFSETQ. The CDR3 is 13 residues long. Here the CDR3 reads CASSGQGNTEAFF. The DNA of the CDR3 is TGCGCCAGCAGCGGACAGGGGAACACTGAAGCTTTCTTT.

The J gene is TRBJ2-2, the V gene TRBV28; D ambiguous. Germline V gene data show CDR1 as MDHEN and CDR2 as SYDVKM. The CDR3 runs 13 residues. Trimming stripped 5 bases from V and 1 base from J, with 5 bases between. In DNA form, the CDR3 reads TGTGCCAGCAGTCCTTGGAACACCGGGGAGCTGTTTTTT. This translates into CASSPWNTGELFF.

V is TRBV19 and J is TRBJ1-5, with 7 bases aligning to TRBD1. Germline assignment: CDR1 LNHDA and CDR2 SQIVND (reference sequence). After removal of 2 bases from V and 2 bases from J, the junction contained 9 bases not matched to a gene. The CDR3 contains 17 residues. The CDR3 region is CASSILGGDSGNQPQHF. The CDR3 DNA sequence: TGTGCCAGTAGTATATTAGGGGGGGACAGTGGCAATCAGCCCCAGCATTTT.

This chain connects TRBV5-1 to TRBJ2-7; 11 nucleotides align to TRBD1. The CDR3 consists of 13 residues. The germline V gene encodes CDR1 SGHRS and CDR2 YFSETQ. V shed 4 bases and J 7 bases; nucleotides not matched to a gene: 4. The CDR3 DNA sequence: TGCGCCAGCAGCCGGGACAGGGGGTTTGAGCAGTACTTC. Translated: CASSRDRGFEQYF.

This chain links TRBV30 with TRBJ1-5, with D uncertain. Germline values: CDR1 GTSNPN, CDR2 SVGIG (reference sequence). This CDR3 spans 12 amino acids. V gave up 8 bases and J gave up 5 bases, with 13 bases separating them. The CDR3 nucleotides read TGTGCCGTAAGCGTGGGCGATCAGCCCCAGCATTTT. It translates to CAVSVGDQPQHF.

This chain's CDR3 is CATSRDLQGWQYF. The CDR3 DNA reads TGTGCCACCAGCAGAGATCTCCAGGGCTGGCAGTACTTC. J is TRBJ2-7 and V is TRBV15; TRBD1 is a possible D gene (5 bases). The CDR3 totals 13 residues. V was cut by 0 bases and J by 9 bases, with 12 bases left in between. The germline V gene encodes CDR1 LNHNV and CDR2 YYDKDF (reference sequence).

The J gene is TRBJ1-1, the V gene TRBV7-2; possibly TRBD1 for D (5 bases). Trimming pared 1 base from V and 2 bases from J, leaving 11 bases between. Germline V lookup: CDR1 SGHTA, CDR2 FQGNSA. The CDR3 covers 15 residues. CDR3 sequence (DNA): TGTGCCAGCAGCTTAGTTTGGGGCTCCAACACTGAAGCTTTCTTT. Protein sequence: CASSLVWGSNTEAFF.

In this sample, this clone turned up once. The rearrangement links TRBV2 to TRBJ2-7; 8 bases map to TRBD1. Germline CDR1 reads SNHLY; CDR2 reads FYNNEI. J gave up 13 bases and V 6 bases, and 11 bases lay outside the gene matches. This CDR3 is 12 amino acids long. CDR3 protein: CASRRLRDRTYF. CDR3 bases: TGTGCCAGCAGACGCCTTCGGGACAGGACTTACTTC.

The V and J genes are TRBV7-2 and TRBJ2-2; D is unclear. Germline CDR1 is SGHTA and CDR2 is FQGNSA. V was trimmed by 4 bases and J by 7 bases, leaving 7 bases between them. This CDR3 comprises 12 residues. Here the CDR3 reads CASSWGHGELFF. In DNA, the CDR3 is TGTGCCAGCAGCTGGGGTCACGGGGAGCTGTTTTTT.

This clone was observed a handful of times. The chain joins TRBV5-1 to TRBJ2-1; 10 bases are shared with TRBD2. J lost 3 bases, V lost 3 bases, and 12 bases had no gene match. The CDR3 is 18 residues long. In germline, CDR1 is SGHRS, CDR2 YFSETQ. The CDR3 here is CASSSRGSGGADYNEQFF. The CDR3 coding sequence is TGCGCCAGCAGCTCCCGAGGGAGCGGGGGGGCTGACTACAATGAGCAGTTCTTC.

This clone was seen a few times. The V gene is TRBV20-1, the J gene TRBJ1-1, with D possibly TRBD1 on 5 matching bases. The CDR3 sequence is 11 residues long. Germline V CDR1 and CDR2: DFQATT, SNEGSKA (reference sequence). Trimming removed 6 bases from V and 3 bases from J, with 8 bases in between. DNA for the CDR3: TGCAGTGCCCTAGGGGACACTGAAGCTTTCTTT. This gives the protein CSALGDTEAFF.

The chain uses TRBV7-9 and TRBJ2-7, with no clear D. Germline V gene lookup returns CDR1 SEHNR and CDR2 FQNEAQ (reference sequence). CDR3 size: 13 residues. The ends were cut back, 4 bases at V and 3 bases at J, with 10 bases in the middle. The CDR3 DNA follows: TGTGCCAGCAGCTCACCCAGAAACTACGAGCAGTACTTC. The encoded protein is CASSSPRNYEQYF.

V and J are TRBV30 and TRBJ2-1; 9 nucleotides line up with TRBD2. The germline V gene has CDR1 GTSNPN and CDR2 SVGIG (reference sequence). V gave up 3 bases and J gave up 10 bases; unmatched junction bases: 7. The CDR3 sequence is 13 residues long. CDR3 residues: CAWSGGGAREQFF. As DNA, the CDR3 is TGTGCCTGGAGCGGCGGGGGGGCCAGGGAGCAGTTCTTC.

This clone came up a few times. The CDR3 loop is CASSEARSPGLYGYTF. Here the CDR3 DNA reads TGTGCCAGCAGTGAAGCTCGGTCGCCAGGGCTTTATGGCTACACCTTC. V usage is TRBV2 and J usage is TRBJ1-2, with D perhaps TRBD1 (5 bases). The CDR3 sequence is 16 residues long. The V end was cut by 0 bases, the J end by 5 bases, with 16 bases between. Germline lookup yields CDR1 SNHLY and CDR2 FYNNEI.

The chain recombines TRBV5-6 with TRBJ2-2; TRBD1 matches 9 bases. V shed 1 base, J shed 6 bases, and the junction held 7 bases outside the gene matches. Germline assignment: CDR1 SGHDT and CDR2 YYEEEE. This CDR3 has 16 amino acids. CDR3 nucleotides: TGTGCCAGCAGCTTGACCGGGACAGGGTCCTCCGGGGAGCTGTTTTTT. This gives the protein CASSLTGTGSSGELFF. The whole variable domain, remainder taken from reference TRBV5-6 and TRBJ2-2, is DAGVTQSPTHLIKTRGQQVTLRCSPKSGHDTVSWYQQALGQGPQFIFQYYEEEERQRGNFPDRFSGHQFPNYSSELNVNALLLGDSALYLCASSLTGTGSSGELFFGEGSRLTVL.

This clone was detected only a few times. V gene TRBV5-4 combines with J gene TRBJ2-6, with D uncertain. The germline V and J ends were trimmed by 2 bases and 0 bases, with 9 bases remaining between them. The V gene's germline CDR1 is SGHNT and CDR2 YYREEE (reference sequence). This CDR3 spans 16 amino acids. The CDR3 sequence is CASSFGTDSGANVLTF. In DNA form, the CDR3 reads TGTGCCAGCAGCTTCGGCACTGACTCTGGGGCCAACGTCCTGACTTTC.

This clone occurred once. This sequence joins TRBV30 and TRBJ2-1, with no clear D. Trimming pared 3 bases from V and 0 bases from J, leaving 9 bases between. The CDR3 contains 14 residues. Germline CDR1 GTSNPN, CDR2 SVGIG (reference sequence). CDR3 loop: CAWRSPSSYNEQFF. CDR3 nucleotides: TGTGCCTGGAGATCCCCGAGCTCCTACAATGAGCAGTTCTTC.

The chain employs TRBV6-6 and TRBJ2-7, with 11 bases identical to TRBD1. This CDR3 spans 16 amino acids. Per germline, CDR1 MNHNY and CDR2 SVGAGI (reference sequence). With 4 bases clipped from V and 4 bases from J, the junction kept 9 bases outside the gene matches. The CDR3 protein is CASSFPGQGEGYEQYF. For the CDR3, the DNA is TGTGCCAGCAGTTTTCCGGGACAGGGGGAGGGATACGAGCAGTACTTC.

The rearrangement links TRBV6-5 to TRBJ1-2, with D unresolved. V gave up 6 bases and J gave up 4 bases, with 6 bases separating them. Germline assignment: CDR1 MNHEY and CDR2 SVGAGI. The CDR3 has 11 amino acids. The CDR3 DNA sequence: TGTGCCAGCAGCCCCGGCTATGGCTACACCTTC. Translation gives CASSPGYGYTF.

By frequency in the sample, this clone is medium-sized (0.01 to 0.1%). The V and J genes are TRBV27 and TRBJ2-7, with 7 bases lining up with TRBD2. V was pared by 5 bases and J by 3 bases, with 7 bases of the junction left unmatched. Germline CDR1 reads MNHEY; CDR2 reads SMNVEV (reference sequence). The length of the CDR3 is 14 residues. For the CDR3, the DNA is TGTGCCAGCAGTCGAAATGGGGGGGGCTACGAGCAGTACTTC. It codes for CASSRNGGGYEQYF.

This clone was found once. This chain uses TRBV4-1 with TRBJ2-7; 9 bases line up with TRBD1. The V segment lost 2 bases and the J segment 2 bases; nucleotides outside the gene matches: 10. The CDR3 is 17 residues long. Germline V gene lookup returns CDR1 MGHRA and CDR2 YSYEKL. The CDR3 DNA reads TGCGCCAGCAGCCAATATATAGTGGGACAGGGAGCCTACGAGCAGTACTTC. Encoded protein: CASSQYIVGQGAYEQYF.

The CDR3 DNA follows: TGTGCCAGCAGTTACAGGGGTAGGTGGACTGAAGCTTTCTTT. Amino acid sequence: CASSYRGRWTEAFF. This sequence joins TRBV28 and TRBJ1-1, with TRBD1 matching 7 bases. CDR1 and CDR2 from the germline V gene are MDHEN and SYDVKM. The CDR3 extends over 14 amino acids. Trimming cost V 4 bases and J 5 bases; bases outside gene matches: 7.

The chain combines TRBV5-4 with TRBJ1-1, with 8 positions matching TRBD1. CDR1 and CDR2 from the germline V gene are SGHNT and YYREEE (reference sequence). Unmatched junction bases numbered 17, after V lost 0 bases and J lost 7 bases. The CDR3 has 18 residues. Here the CDR3 DNA reads TGTGCCAGCAGCTTGGGTGGGGCAGGGGGCGCCGGAAGTATTGAAGCTTTCTTT. Residues: CASSLGGAGGAGSIEAFF. The full variable domain, its missing parts supplied by reference TRBV5-4 and TRBJ1-1, is ETGVTQSPTHLIKTRGQQVTLRCSSQSGHNTVSWYQQALGQGPQFIFQYYREEENGRGNFPPRFSGLQFPNYSSELNVNALELDDSALYLCASSLGGAGGAGSIEAFFGQGTRLTVV.

The rearrangement uses TRBV19 and TRBJ1-1; D gene uncertain. V was shortened by 7 bases and J by 3 bases, with 6 bases between the two germline ends. This CDR3 comprises 11 residues. CDR1 LNHDA and CDR2 SQIVND come from the germline V gene (reference sequence). The CDR3 here is CASTTYTEAFF. The CDR3 coding sequence is TGTGCCAGTACAACCTACACTGAAGCTTTCTTT.

The chain recombines TRBV6-1 with TRBJ1-5; no clear D gene. CDR3 size: 14 residues. Trimming cost V 1 base and J 3 bases, with 7 bases left between them. Per the germline V gene, CDR1 is MNHNS and CDR2 is SASEGT. CDR3 nucleotide sequence: TGTGCCAGCAGTGAAGTAGAGATCAATCAGCCCCAGCATTTT. Amino acids: CASSEVEINQPQHF.

Here the CDR3 reads CASSQGSGGYNEQFF. The CDR3 DNA follows: TGCGCCAGCAGCCAAGGTAGCGGGGGCTACAATGAGCAGTTCTTC. The chain has TRBV4-1 and TRBJ2-1; 9 bases line up with TRBD2. The CDR3 runs 15 residues. Germline CDR1 is MGHRA and CDR2 is YSYEKL. V lost 1 base to trimming and J lost 3 bases; unmatched junction nucleotides: 1.

The rearrangement uses TRBV7-2 and TRBJ1-4; D is unclear. Germline V gives CDR1 SGHTA, CDR2 FQGNSA. The CDR3 sequence is 13 residues long. V was shortened by 6 bases and J by 0 bases, with 5 bases between the two germline ends. CDR3 sequence (DNA): TGTGCCAGCAGGGCAGCAACTAATGAAAAACTGTTTTTT. It yields the protein CASRAATNEKLFF.

This chain connects TRBV6-5 to TRBJ1-4; D unresolved. This CDR3 is built from 14 residues. V was shortened by 7 bases and J by 2 bases, with 11 bases between the two germline ends. The germline V gene encodes CDR1 MNHEY and CDR2 SVGAGI. The CDR3 nucleotides are TGTGCCAGCACCACTAAGCTCACTAATGAAAAACTGTTTTTT. It is translated as CASTTKLTNEKLFF.

This clone was observed a handful of times. This chain joins TRBV6-5 and TRBJ1-5; 7 nucleotides match TRBD1. CDR1 and CDR2 (germline): MNHEY, SVGAGI. Germline trimming cut 8 bases from V and 5 bases from J; bases unmatched to any gene: 9. This CDR3 contains 14 residues. The CDR3 DNA reads TGTGCCAGCTCTATACAGGGGCCCCATCAGCCCCAGCATTTT. It yields the protein CASSIQGPHQPQHF.

This clone was found a few times. The V gene is TRBV14, the J gene TRBJ1-1; D ambiguous. Trimming removed 6 bases at V and 5 bases at J, with 13 bases between. The germline V gene has CDR1 SGHDN and CDR2 FVKESK. This CDR3 region has 13 residues. This CDR3 is CASRPHGRTEAFF. The CDR3 bases are TGTGCCAGCAGGCCACATGGGCGGACTGAAGCTTTCTTT. The full variable domain, in which reference TRBV14 and TRBJ1-1 provide the parts outside the CDR3, is EAGVTQFPSHSVIEKGQTVTLRCDPISGHDNLYWYRRVMGKEIKFLLHFVKESKQDESGMPNNRFLAERTGGTYSTLKVQPAELEDSGVYFCASRPHGRTEAFFGQGTRLTVV.